This TCR beta chain was captured by sequencing in a study of blood T cell repertoires in COVID-19. For the study at large: PBMCs, B-cell-depleted T cells, or T cells provided the cDNA or gDNA that made up the material.

CDR1 is SEHNR and CDR2 is FQNEAQ in the germline V gene (reference sequence). The junction had 9 bases not matched to a gene; V was cut back by 3 bases and J by 7 bases. The CDR3 has 15 amino acids. Some clones are missing from TCRdb's copy, which holds only in-frame ones; the method was immunoSEQ multiplex PCR. The sample holds some 200,000 clones, more than 70% seen once. The material sequenced was PBMCs or T cells enriched from blood (not recorded which). V gene TRBV7-9 combines with J gene TRBJ1-2; 9 positions match TRBD1. The source of this sequence is a woman aged 18-30 years who had recovered from COVID-19. The CDR3: CASSFPDRGLSGYTF. DNA for the CDR3: TGTGCCAGCAGCTTCCCGGACAGGGGCTTAAGTGGCTACACCTTC. The entire variable domain, with the rest obtained from reference TRBV7-9 and TRBJ1-2, is as follows: DTGVSQNPRHKITKRGQNVTFRCDPISEHNRLYWYRQTLGQGPEFLTYFQNEAQLEKSRLLSDRFSAERPKGSFSTLEIQRTEQGDSAMYLCASSFPDRGLSGYTFGSGTRLTVV.